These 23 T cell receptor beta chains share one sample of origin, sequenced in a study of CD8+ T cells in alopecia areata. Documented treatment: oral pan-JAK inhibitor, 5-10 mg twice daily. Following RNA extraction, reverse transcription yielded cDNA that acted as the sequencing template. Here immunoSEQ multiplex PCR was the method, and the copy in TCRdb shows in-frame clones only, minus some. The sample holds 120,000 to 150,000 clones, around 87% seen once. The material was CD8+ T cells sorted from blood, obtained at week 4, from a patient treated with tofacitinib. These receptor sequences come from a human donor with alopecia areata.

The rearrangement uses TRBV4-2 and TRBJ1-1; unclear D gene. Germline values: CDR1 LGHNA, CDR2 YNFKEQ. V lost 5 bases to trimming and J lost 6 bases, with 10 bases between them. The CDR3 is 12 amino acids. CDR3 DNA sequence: TGTGCCAGCAGCACAGAGAATTCTGAAGCTTTCTTT. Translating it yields CASSTENSEAFF.

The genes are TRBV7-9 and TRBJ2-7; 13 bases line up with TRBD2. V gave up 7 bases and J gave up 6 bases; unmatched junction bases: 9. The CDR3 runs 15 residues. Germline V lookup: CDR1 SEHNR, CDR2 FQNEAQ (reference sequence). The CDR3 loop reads CASTTGTSGILEQYF. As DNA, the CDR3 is TGTGCCAGCACCACCGGGACTAGCGGGATCCTCGAGCAGTACTTC.

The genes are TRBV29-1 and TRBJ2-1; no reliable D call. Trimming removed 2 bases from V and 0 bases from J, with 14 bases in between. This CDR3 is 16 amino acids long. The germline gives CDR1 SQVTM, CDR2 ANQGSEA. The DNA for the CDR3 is TGCAGCGTTGAAATTCCCCCTATCAGCTCCTACAATGAGCAGTTCTTC. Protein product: CSVEIPPISSYNEQFF.

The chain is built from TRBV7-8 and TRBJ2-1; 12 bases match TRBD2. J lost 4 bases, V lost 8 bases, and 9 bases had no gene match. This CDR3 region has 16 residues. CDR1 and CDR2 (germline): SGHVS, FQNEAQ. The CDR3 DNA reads TGTGCCAGCGTACGACTAGCGGGGGACATATACAATGAGCAGTTCTTC. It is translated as CASVRLAGDIYNEQFF.

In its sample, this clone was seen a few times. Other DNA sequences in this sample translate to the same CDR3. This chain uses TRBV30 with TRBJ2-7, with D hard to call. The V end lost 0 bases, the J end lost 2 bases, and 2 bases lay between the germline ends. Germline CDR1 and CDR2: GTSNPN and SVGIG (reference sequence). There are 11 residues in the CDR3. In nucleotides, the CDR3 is TGTGCCTGGAGTGTAGCCTACGAGCAGTACTTC. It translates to CAWSVAYEQYF.

The CDR3 region is CASISGGTEAFF. The CDR3 region has the DNA TGTGCCAGCATCTCAGGGGGTACTGAAGCTTTCTTT. The chain links TRBV13 to TRBJ1-1; 7 bases fit TRBD1. The germline V gene encodes CDR1 PRHDT and CDR2 FYEKMQ (reference sequence). V shed 7 bases, J shed 5 bases, and the junction held 4 bases outside the gene matches. The CDR3 sequence is 12 residues long.

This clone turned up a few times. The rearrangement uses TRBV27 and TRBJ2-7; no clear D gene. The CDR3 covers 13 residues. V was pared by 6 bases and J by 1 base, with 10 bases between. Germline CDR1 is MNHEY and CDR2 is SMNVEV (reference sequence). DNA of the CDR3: TGTGCCAGCAGCTTACAGAGTTCCTACGAGCAGTACTTC. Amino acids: CASSLQSSYEQYF.

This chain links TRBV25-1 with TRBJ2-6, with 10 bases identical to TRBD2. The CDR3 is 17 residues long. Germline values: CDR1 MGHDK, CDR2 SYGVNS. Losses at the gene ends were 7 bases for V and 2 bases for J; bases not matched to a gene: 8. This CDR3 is CASTLRGLATGANVLTF. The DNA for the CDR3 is TGTGCCAGCACCCTACGGGGACTAGCGACTGGGGCCAACGTCCTGACTTTC.

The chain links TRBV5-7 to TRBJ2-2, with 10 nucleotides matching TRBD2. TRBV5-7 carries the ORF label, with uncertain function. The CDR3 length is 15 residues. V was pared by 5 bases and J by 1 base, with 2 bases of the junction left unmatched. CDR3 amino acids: CASSLAGENTGELFF. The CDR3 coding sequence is TGTGCCAGCAGTCTAGCGGGAGAGAACACCGGGGAGCTGTTTTTT.

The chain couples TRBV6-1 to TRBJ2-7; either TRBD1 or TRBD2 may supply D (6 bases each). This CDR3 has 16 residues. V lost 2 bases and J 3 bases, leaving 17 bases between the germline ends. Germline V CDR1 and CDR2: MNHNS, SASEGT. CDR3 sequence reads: CASSELQLGGFYEQYF. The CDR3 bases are TGTGCCAGCAGTGAACTTCAATTAGGGGGGTTCTACGAGCAGTACTTC.

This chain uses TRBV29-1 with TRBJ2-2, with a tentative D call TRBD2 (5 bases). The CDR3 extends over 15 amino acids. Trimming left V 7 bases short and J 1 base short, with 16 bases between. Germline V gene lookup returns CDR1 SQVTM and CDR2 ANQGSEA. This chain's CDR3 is CSAATGRENTGELFF. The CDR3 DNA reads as TGCAGCGCCGCTACCGGCCGGGAGAACACCGGGGAGCTGTTTTTT.

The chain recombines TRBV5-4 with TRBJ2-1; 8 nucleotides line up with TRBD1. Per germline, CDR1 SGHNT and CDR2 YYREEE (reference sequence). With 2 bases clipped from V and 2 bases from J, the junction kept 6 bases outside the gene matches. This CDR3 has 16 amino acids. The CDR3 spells CASSFPPGQAYNEQFF. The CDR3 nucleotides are TGTGCCAGCAGCTTCCCACCGGGACAGGCCTACAATGAGCAGTTCTTC. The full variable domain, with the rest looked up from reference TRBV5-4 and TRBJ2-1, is ETGVTQSPTHLIKTRGQQVTLRCSSQSGHNTVSWYQQALGQGPQFIFQYYREEENGRGNFPPRFSGLQFPNYSSELNVNALELDDSALYLCASSFPPGQAYNEQFFGPGTRLTVL.

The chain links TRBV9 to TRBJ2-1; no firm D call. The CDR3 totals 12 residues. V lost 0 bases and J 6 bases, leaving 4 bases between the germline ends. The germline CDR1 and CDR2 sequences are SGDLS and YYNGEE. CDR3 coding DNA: TGTGCCAGCAGCGTAGAGGGCAATGAGCAGTTCTTC. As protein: CASSVEGNEQFF.

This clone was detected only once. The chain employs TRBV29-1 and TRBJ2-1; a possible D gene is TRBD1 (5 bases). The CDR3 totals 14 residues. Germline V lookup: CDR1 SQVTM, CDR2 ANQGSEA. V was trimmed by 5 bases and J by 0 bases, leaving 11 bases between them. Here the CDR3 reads CSVLQASSYNEQFF. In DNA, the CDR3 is TGCAGCGTTCTACAGGCCAGCTCCTACAATGAGCAGTTCTTC.

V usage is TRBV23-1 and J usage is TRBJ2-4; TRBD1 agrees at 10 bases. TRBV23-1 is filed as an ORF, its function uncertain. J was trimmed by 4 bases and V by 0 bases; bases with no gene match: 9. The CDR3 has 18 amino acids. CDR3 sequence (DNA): TGCGCCAGCAGTCAATCGCGGGGACAGGGGAGAATAAAAAACATTCAGTACTTC. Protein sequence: CASSQSRGQGRIKNIQYF.

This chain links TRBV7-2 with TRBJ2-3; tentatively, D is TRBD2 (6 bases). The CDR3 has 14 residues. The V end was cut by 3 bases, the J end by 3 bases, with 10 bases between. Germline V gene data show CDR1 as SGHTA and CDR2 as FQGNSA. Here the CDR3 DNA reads TGTGCCAGCAGCTTCGCGGGAAGGACAGATACGCAGTATTTT. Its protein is CASSFAGRTDTQYF.

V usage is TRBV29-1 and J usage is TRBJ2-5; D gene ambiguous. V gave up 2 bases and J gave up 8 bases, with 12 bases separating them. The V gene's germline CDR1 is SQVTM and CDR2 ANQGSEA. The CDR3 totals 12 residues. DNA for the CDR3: TGCAGCGTTGAATGGCAGGTCGGAACCCAGTACTTC. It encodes CSVEWQVGTQYF.

The CDR3 spells CASSYRSNYEQYF. In DNA form, the CDR3 reads TGTGCCAGCAGTTACAGATCTAACTACGAGCAGTACTTC. The V and J genes are TRBV6-5 and TRBJ2-7, with no clear D. Germline loops: CDR1 MNHEY, CDR2 SVGAGI. With 2 bases removed from V and 3 bases from J, the gap between germline ends came to 8 bases. The CDR3 extends over 13 amino acids.

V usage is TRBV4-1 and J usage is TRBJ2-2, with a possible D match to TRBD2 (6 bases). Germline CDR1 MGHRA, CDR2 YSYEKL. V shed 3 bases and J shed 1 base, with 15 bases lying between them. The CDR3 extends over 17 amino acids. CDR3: CASSHGGSARNTGELFF. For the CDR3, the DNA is TGCGCCAGCAGCCATGGGGGGTCGGCGCGGAACACCGGGGAGCTGTTTTTT.

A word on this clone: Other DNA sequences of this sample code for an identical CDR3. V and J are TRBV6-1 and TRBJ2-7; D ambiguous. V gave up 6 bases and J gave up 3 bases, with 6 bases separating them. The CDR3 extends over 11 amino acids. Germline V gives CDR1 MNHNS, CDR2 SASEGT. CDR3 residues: CASRSSYEQYF. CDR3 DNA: TGTGCCAGCAGGAGCAGCTACGAGCAGTACTTC.

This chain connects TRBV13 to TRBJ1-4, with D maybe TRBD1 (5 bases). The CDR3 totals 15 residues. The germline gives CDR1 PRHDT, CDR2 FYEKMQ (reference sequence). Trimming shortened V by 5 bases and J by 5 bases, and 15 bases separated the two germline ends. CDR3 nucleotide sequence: TGTGCCAGCAGCAGGCGGGACGGTTTAAATGAAAAACTGTTTTTT. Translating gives CASSRRDGLNEKLFF.

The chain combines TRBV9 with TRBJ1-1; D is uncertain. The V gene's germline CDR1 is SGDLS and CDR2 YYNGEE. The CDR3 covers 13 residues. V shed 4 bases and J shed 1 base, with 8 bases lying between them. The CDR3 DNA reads TGTGCCAGCAGCATAGGACCGAACACTGAAGCTTTCTTT. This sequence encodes CASSIGPNTEAFF.

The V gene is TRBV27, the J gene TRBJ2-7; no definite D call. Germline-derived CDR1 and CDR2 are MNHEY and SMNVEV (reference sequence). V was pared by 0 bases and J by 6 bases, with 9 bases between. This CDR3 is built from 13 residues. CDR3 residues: CASSLSGSREQYF. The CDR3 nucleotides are TGTGCCAGCAGTTTATCGGGCTCCCGCGAGCAGTACTTC.